What follows is one T cell receptor (beta chain) and its context. The data originate from a study of blood T cell repertoires in COVID-19. Study context: Spain, Italy and the United States supplied samples that represented acute and convalescent COVID-19.

Looked up from germline, CDR1 is WSHSY and CDR2 is SAAADI. The V and J ends lost 8 bases and 2 bases respectively, with 18 bases between them. CDR3 length equals 15 residues. As handled by the study authors: Quantification of nucleated cells was approximated via reference gene primer amplification. The data were produced by immunoSEQ multiplex PCR, yet TCRdb's version contains in-frame clones alone and is incomplete. D and trimming come from the DNA, and the V and J calls and clone size come from that table. The sample yields approximately 240,000 clones, nearly 90% seen once. The sequence was obtained from a woman aged 40-49 years who had recovered from COVID-19. Input material: peripheral blood. The J gene is TRBJ2-5, the V gene TRBV10-2; the D gene is possibly TRBD1 (6 bases). CDR3 in DNA: TGCGCCAGCGGAGATACAGGGTTCGCGCAAGAGACCCAGTACTTC. It codes for CASGDTGFAQETQYF.